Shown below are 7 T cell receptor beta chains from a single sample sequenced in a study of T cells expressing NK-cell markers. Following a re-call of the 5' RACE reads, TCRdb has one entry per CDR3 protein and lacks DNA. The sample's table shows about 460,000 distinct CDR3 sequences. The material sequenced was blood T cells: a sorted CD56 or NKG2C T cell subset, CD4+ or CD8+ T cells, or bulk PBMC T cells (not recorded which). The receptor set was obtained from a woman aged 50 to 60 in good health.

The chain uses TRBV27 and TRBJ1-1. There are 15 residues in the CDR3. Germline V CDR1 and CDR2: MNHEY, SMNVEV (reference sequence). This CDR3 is CASKARVFMNTEAFF.

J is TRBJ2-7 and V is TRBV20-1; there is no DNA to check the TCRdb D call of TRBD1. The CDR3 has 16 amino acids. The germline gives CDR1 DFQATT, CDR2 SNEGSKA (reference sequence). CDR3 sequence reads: CSARDTRDGRYYEQYF.

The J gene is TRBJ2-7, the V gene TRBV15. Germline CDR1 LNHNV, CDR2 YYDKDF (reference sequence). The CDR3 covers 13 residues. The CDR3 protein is CATSRDRTSEQYF.

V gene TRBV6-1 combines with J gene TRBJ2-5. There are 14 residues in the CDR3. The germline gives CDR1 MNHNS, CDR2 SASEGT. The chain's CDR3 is CATLDRHFQETQYF.

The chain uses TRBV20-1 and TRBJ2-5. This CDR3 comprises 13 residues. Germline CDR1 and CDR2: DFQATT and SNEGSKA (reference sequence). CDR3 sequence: CSGKDPNQETQYF.

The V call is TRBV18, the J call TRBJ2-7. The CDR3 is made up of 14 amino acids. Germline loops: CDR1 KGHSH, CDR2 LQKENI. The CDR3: CASSPPRLGHEQYF.

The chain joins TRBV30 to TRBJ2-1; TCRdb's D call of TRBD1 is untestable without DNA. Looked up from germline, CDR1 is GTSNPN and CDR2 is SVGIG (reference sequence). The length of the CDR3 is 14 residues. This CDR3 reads CAWSKPPGYNEQFF. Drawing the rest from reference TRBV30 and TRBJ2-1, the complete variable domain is SQTIHQWPATLVQPVGSPLSLECTVEGTSNPNLYWYRQAAGRGLQLLFYSVGIGQISSEVPQNLSASRPQDRQFILSSKKLLLSDSGFYLCAWSKPPGYNEQFFGPGTRLTVL.